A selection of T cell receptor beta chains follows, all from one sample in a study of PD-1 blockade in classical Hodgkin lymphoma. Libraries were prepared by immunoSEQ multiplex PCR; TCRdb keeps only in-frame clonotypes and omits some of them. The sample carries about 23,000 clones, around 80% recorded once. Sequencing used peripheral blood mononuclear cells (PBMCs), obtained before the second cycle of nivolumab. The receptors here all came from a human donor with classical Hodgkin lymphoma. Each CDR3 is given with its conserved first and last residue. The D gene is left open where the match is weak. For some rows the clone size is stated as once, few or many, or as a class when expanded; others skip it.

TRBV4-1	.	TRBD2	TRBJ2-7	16	TGCGCCAGCAGCCAGACCTTGATTGCGGGAGAAGACGAGCAGTACTTC	CASSQTLIAGEDEQYF
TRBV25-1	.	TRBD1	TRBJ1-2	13	TGTGCCAGCAGTGAATTACAGGGGTATGGCTACACCTTC	CASSELQGYGYTF
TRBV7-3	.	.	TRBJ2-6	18	TGTGCCAGCAGCTTATTTGGGGGGATCCCTTCTGGGGCCAACGTCCTGACTTTC	CASSLFGGIPSGANVLTF
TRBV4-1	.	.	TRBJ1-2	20	TGCGCCAGCAGCCAAGCGGGCGGGGGGGGAGCCGGGGCTTTCAACTATGGCTACACCTTC	CASSQAGGGGAGAFNYGYTF
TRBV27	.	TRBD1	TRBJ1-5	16	TGTGCCAGCAGCCACACAACCGGGACAGGAAATCAGCCCCAGCATTTT	CASSHTTGTGNQPQHF
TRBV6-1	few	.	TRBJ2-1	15	TGTGCCAGCAGTGAAGCGTGGGGGCGCTTGGATGAGCAGTTCTTC	CASSEAWGRLDEQFF
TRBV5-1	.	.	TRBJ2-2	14	TGCGCCAGCAGCCCGTCGCCTGGGGCCGGGGAGCTGTTTTTT	CASSPSPGAGELFF
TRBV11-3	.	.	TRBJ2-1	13	TGTGCCAGCAGCCGGAGTATGTATGGTGAGCAGTTCTTC	CASSRSMYGEQFF
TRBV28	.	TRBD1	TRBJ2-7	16	TGTGCCAGCAGTTTAGGGTCCCCCGGGACAGGCTACGAGCAGTACTTC	CASSLGSPGTGYEQYF
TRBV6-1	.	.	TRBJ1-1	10	TGTGCCAGCAGACAGGTTTTCGCTTTCTTT	CASRQVFAFF
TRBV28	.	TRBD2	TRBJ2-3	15	TGTGCCAGCACCGTGGGACTAGCGGGAACAGATACGCAGTATTTT	CASTVGLAGTDTQYF
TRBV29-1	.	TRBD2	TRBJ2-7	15	TGCAGCGTCGGACGGTCTAGCGGGGGCTTTTACGAGCAGTACTTC	CSVGRSSGGFYEQYF
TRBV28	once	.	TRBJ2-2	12	TGTGCCAGCTATGAGCGGGCCGGGGAGCTGTTTTTT	CASYERAGELFF
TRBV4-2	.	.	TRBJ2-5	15	TGTGCCAGCAGCCAAGCCCGTGGGAGAGGGGAGACCCAGTACTTC	CASSQARGRGETQYF
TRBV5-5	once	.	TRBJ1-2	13	TGTGCCAGCAGCTTGCGGCCTGTCGGTGGCTACACCTTC	CASSLRPVGGYTF
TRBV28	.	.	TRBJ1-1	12	TGTGCCAGCAGTCTCCCGGAGATTGAAGCTTTCTTT	CASSLPEIEAFF
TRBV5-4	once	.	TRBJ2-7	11	TGTGCCAGCAGCTTCAAATACGAGCAGTACTTC	CASSFKYEQYF
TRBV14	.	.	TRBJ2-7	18	TGTGCCAGCAGCCAGAGGGCCCTAACAGGGCCAAACTGGTACGAGCAGTACTTC	CASSQRALTGPNWYEQYF
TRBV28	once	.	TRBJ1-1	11	TGTGCCAGCACCCTGAACACTGAAGCTTTCTTT	CASTLNTEAFF
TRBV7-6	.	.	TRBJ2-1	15	TGTGCCAGCAGCAGAGCACAGGGTTCCTACAATGAGCAGTTCTTC	CASSRAQGSYNEQFF
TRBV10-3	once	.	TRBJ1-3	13	TGTGCCATCAGTGCCCAGACTGGGGACACCATATATTTT	CAISAQTGDTIYF
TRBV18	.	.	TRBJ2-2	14	TGTGCCAGCTCGCCCGAACGAGGCACCGGGGAGCTGTTTTTT	CASSPERGTGELFF
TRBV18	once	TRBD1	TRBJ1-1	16	TGTGCCAGCTCACCGACGACAGGGGCACTAAACACTGAAGCTTTCTTT	CASSPTTGALNTEAFF
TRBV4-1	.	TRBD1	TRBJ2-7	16	TGCGCCAGCAGCCGAGTACCCGACAGGGAGAATTTCGAGCAGTACTTC	CASSRVPDRENFEQYF
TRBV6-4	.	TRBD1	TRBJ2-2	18	TGTGCCAGCAGCCGGACAGGGGGTCTTGGCGCGAACACCGGGGAGCTGTTTTTT	CASSRTGGLGANTGELFF
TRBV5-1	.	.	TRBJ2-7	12	TGCGCCAGCAGCGGGTGGAGGGACGAGCAGTACTTC	CASSGWRDEQYF
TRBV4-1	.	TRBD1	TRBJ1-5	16	TGCGCCAGCAGCCAAGATCCGGCAGGGGGGAATCAGCCCCAGCATTTT	CASSQDPAGGNQPQHF
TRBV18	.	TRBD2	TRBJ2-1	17	TGTGCCAGCTCACCAAGGATAGCGGGCCTTATTTACAATGAGCAGTTCTTC	CASSPRIAGLIYNEQFF
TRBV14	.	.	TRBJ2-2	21	TGTGCCAGCAGCCAAAGAAGGTCCGGGACACCCTCCACTATTAACACCGGGGAGCTGTTTTTT	CASSQRRSGTPSTINTGELFF
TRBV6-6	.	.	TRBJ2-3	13	TGTGCCAGCAGTGCCCCTGGTATAGATACGCAGTATTTT	CASSAPGIDTQYF
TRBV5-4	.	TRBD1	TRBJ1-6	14	TGTGCCAGCAGCTCACAGGGGGCTGACTCTTCCCTCCACTTT	CASSSQGADSSLHF
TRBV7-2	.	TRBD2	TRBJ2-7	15	TGTGCCAGCAGCTTAGCGGGCGGGAGCGGCTACGAGCAGTACTTC	CASSLAGGSGYEQYF
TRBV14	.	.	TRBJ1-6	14	TGTGCCAGCAGCCAAGTTAGGGGTGGGTCACCCCTCCACTTT	CASSQVRGGSPLHF